Each of the 28 T cell receptor beta chains below was sequenced from the same sample in a study of T cell repertoires in cytomegalovirus infection. Each CDR3 protein is one row after TCRdb ran MiXCR on the reads. This sample has some 600,000 distinct CDR3 sequences; approximately 25% occur once, and the top ten carry 7% to 9%. Sample: CD8+ T cells from PBMCs. The source is a human donor in good health (CMV status not recorded). Some clones in this sample may be carry-over from other donors' samples.

This clonotype has only one observation. This rearrangement joins TRBV20-1 to TRBJ2-1; D unresolved. Trimming left V 0 bases short and J 0 bases short, with 18 bases between. There are 18 residues in the CDR3. Germline V gene lookup returns CDR1 DFQATT and CDR2 SNEGSKA (reference sequence). The CDR3 DNA reads TGCAGTGCTAGAGATAACCGGTTTTTAATTGACTCCTACAATGAGCAGTTCTTC. Encoded protein: CSARDNRFLIDSYNEQFF.

This CDR3 is CASSLGDSTNNEQFF. In DNA, the CDR3 is TGCGCCAGCAGCTTGGGGGACAGTACTAACAATGAGCAGTTCTTC. This chain uses TRBV5-1 with TRBJ2-1; TRBD1 aligns across 7 bases. Germline-derived CDR1 and CDR2 are SGHRS and YFSETQ. V lost 0 bases, J lost 5 bases, and 5 bases stayed unmatched. This CDR3 has 15 amino acids.

A word on this clonotype: Just one base apart from a much larger clone, this may be a read error. This chain uses TRBV24-1 with TRBJ2-3; possibly TRBD2 for D (6 bases). V was pared by 9 bases and J by 0 bases, with 6 bases between. Per germline, CDR1 KGHDR and CDR2 SFDVKD. The CDR3 contains 12 residues. The CDR3: CATGTSTDTQYF. The DNA for the CDR3 is TGTGCCACCGGGACTAGCACAGATACGCAGTATTTT.

This clonotype was counted many times. This sequence joins TRBV27 and TRBJ2-5; 8 bases are a match to TRBD1. The CDR3 covers 16 residues. Germline V gene data show CDR1 as MNHEY and CDR2 as SMNVEV (reference sequence). After removal of 1 base from V and 4 bases from J, the junction contained 8 bases not matched to a gene. This CDR3 is CASSLFWGDRGETQYF. The CDR3 coding sequence is TGTGCCAGCAGTTTATTTTGGGGAGACAGGGGAGAGACCCAGTACTTC.

The chain recombines TRBV7-2 with TRBJ2-1; 8 positions agree with TRBD2. The junction had 9 bases not matched to a gene; V was cut back by 1 base and J by 4 bases. CDR3 size: 17 residues. The germline CDR1 and CDR2 sequences are SGHTA and FQGNSA. The CDR3 spells CASSLDGGGGGYNEQFF. CDR3 bases: TGTGCCAGCAGCTTAGACGGGGGGGGGGGTGGTTACAATGAGCAGTTCTTC.

This clonotype showed up just once. At one end the junction does not follow the germline gene, possibly because of a read error. The V call is TRBV10-3, the J call TRBJ2-6; the match to TRBD1 covers 9 bases. The CDR3 runs to 15 residues. Germline CDR1 and CDR2: ENHRY and SYGVKD. CDR3 residues: CATRTGEAGSNVLTF. The CDR3 DNA sequence: TGTGCCACAAGGACAGGGGAGGCTGGGTCCAACGTCCTGACTTTC.

This clonotype was seen at least ten times. The chain has TRBV7-9 and TRBJ1-2; D gene uncertain. Trimming removed 1 base from V and 4 bases from J, with 10 bases in between. The CDR3 totals 14 residues. The germline V gene has CDR1 SEHNR and CDR2 FQNEAQ (reference sequence). CDR3 DNA sequence: TGTGCCAGCAGCTTAGAGGCAGGAGGCTATGGCTACACCTTC. It codes for CASSLEAGGYGYTF.

There are a few counts of this clonotype. V is TRBV6-5 and J is TRBJ2-7; D uncertain. Germline CDR1 reads MNHEY; CDR2 reads SVGAGI. There are 15 residues in the CDR3. V lost 0 bases and J lost 3, with 12 bases in between. The CDR3 here is CASSYSTRTIYEQYF. The DNA for the CDR3 is TGTGCCAGCAGTTACTCGACCAGGACCATCTACGAGCAGTACTTC.

This sequence joins TRBV6-5 and TRBJ1-6; no clear D gene. Trimming took 2 bases from V and 4 from J, leaving 12 bases between them. Looked up from germline, CDR1 is MNHEY and CDR2 is SVGAGI. The CDR3 covers 16 residues. CDR3 region: CASSYNPDGYNSPLHF. The CDR3 coding sequence is TGTGCCAGCAGTTACAATCCGGACGGATATAATTCACCCCTCCACTTT.

The rearrangement links TRBV2 to TRBJ1-5; D remains unclear. The CDR3 is made up of 13 amino acids. V was trimmed by 3 bases and J by 5 bases, leaving 8 bases between them. In germline, CDR1 is SNHLY, CDR2 FYNNEI. CDR3: CASSDFQYQPQHF. The CDR3, as DNA: TGTGCCAGCAGTGATTTTCAGTATCAGCCCCAGCATTTT.

With respect to this clonotype: A single base separates this from a much larger clone, so it may be a read error. The chain employs TRBV28 and TRBJ1-2; no firm D call. CDR1 MDHEN and CDR2 SYDVKM come from the germline V gene. The CDR3 runs to 15 residues. The CDR3 sequence: CANSVDTPFHYGYTF. CDR3 bases: TGTGCCAACAGTGTCGACACCCCATTCCACTATGGCTACACCTTC.

This clonotype was observed a handful of times. The CDR3 region has the DNA TGCAGTGCTCGGACAGGCTATGGCTACACCTTC. It yields the protein CSARTGYGYTF. The chain links TRBV20-1 to TRBJ1-2, with 7 bases fitting TRBD1. CDR3 length equals 11 residues. Unmatched junction bases numbered 1, after V lost 5 bases and J lost 4 bases. Germline V gives CDR1 DFQATT, CDR2 SNEGSKA (reference sequence).

The chain links TRBV6-6 to TRBJ1-1; the D gene is possibly TRBD1 (5 bases). With 6 bases removed from V and 6 bases from J, the gap between germline ends came to 14 bases. Germline assignment: CDR1 MNHNY and CDR2 SVGAGI (reference sequence). There are 13 residues in the CDR3. The chain's CDR3 is CASSPRGIAEAFF. In nucleotides, the CDR3 is TGTGCCAGCAGCCCCCGGGGCATAGCTGAAGCTTTCTTT.

This clonotype came up a few times. The chain couples TRBV20-1 to TRBJ1-3, with 7 bases that match TRBD1. Losses at the gene ends were 1 base for V and 8 bases for J; bases not matched to a gene: 5. The CDR3 is made up of 13 amino acids. Per germline, CDR1 DFQATT and CDR2 SNEGSKA (reference sequence). CDR3 region: CSARGARGYTIYF. CDR3 DNA sequence: TGCAGTGCTAGAGGCGCCAGGGGGTACACCATATATTTT.

This clonotype was detected a few times. The chain uses TRBV20-1 and TRBJ2-2; D may correspond to TRBD1 or TRBD2 (7 bases each). Deletions cut 5 bases from V and 1 base from J, with 17 bases between. CDR1 is DFQATT, CDR2 SNEGSKA, per germline (reference sequence). This CDR3 is built from 16 residues. The CDR3 coding sequence is TGCAGTGCTGAGCCCTCCAGGGGGGGGAACACCGGGGAGCTGTTTTTT. This codes for CSAEPSRGGNTGELFF.

This clonotype was seen more than once but under ten times. The chain uses TRBV7-4 and TRBJ2-2; 7 bases are a match to TRBD2. CDR1 and CDR2 from the germline V gene are SGHVT and SQSDAQ. CDR3 length equals 15 residues. V dropped 5 bases and J dropped 5; count of bases not matched to a gene: 8. As DNA, the CDR3 is TGTGCCAGCAGCCCGAGCGGGGTAGGGACCGGGGAGCTGTTTTTT. Protein product: CASSPSGVGTGELFF.

As concerns this clonotype: This clone may be a read error of a much larger clone one base away. This chain joins TRBV7-6 and TRBJ2-5; D remains ambiguous. The CDR3 is 15 amino acids. Germline lookup yields CDR1 SGHVS and CDR2 FNYEAQ. In DNA, the CDR3 is TGTGTCAGCAGCTTAGAGACTGGGATGGAAGAGACCCAGTACTTC. It encodes CVSSLETGMEETQYF.

This clonotype has a count of ten or more. This chain connects TRBV10-3 to TRBJ2-1, with D possibly TRBD2 on 5 matching bases. This CDR3 has 17 residues. Germline V gene sequence: CDR1 ENHRY, CDR2 SYGVKD. Trimming left V 4 bases short and J 8 bases short, with 24 bases between. This chain's CDR3 is CAISGGASPPAYHEQFF. CDR3 bases: TGTGCCATCAGTGGTGGAGCTAGCCCGCCCGCATATCATGAGCAGTTCTTC.

Ten or more counts support this clonotype. The V and J genes are TRBV6-2 or TRBV6-3 and TRBJ1-1; perhaps TRBD1 as D (5 bases). The V and J ends lost 3 bases and 8 bases respectively, with 22 bases between them. Germline CDR1 MNHEY, CDR2 SVGEGT. The CDR3 has 16 residues. DNA of the CDR3: TGTGCCAGCAGTTATTCCACGGTCAGGGCGGGTTGGGAAGCTTTCTTT. Translation: CASSYSTVRAGWEAFF.

The chain uses TRBV2 and TRBJ1-4; TRBD1 is a possible D gene (6 bases). The CDR3 runs to 13 residues. Germline V gives CDR1 SNHLY, CDR2 FYNNEI. V was shortened by 9 bases and J by 5 bases, with 13 bases between the two germline ends. CDR3 DNA: TGTGCCAGTGAGGACAGAAGAAATGAAAAACTGTTTTTT. Translation: CASEDRRNEKLFF.

This chain connects TRBV2 to TRBJ1-1; D is unresolved. The CDR3 loop spans 13 amino acids. Germline V lookup: CDR1 SNHLY, CDR2 FYNNEI. The V gene lost 10 bases and the J gene lost 2 bases, with 14 bases spanning the gap. The CDR3 region is CANRRTINTEAFF. CDR3 bases: TGTGCCAATCGTAGGACCATTAACACTGAAGCTTTCTTT.

The sample holds a few counts of this clonotype. J is TRBJ2-3 and V is TRBV20-1, with TRBD2 identical over 11 bases. Unmatched junction bases numbered 15, after V lost 5 bases and J lost 2 bases. The CDR3 sequence is 18 residues long. CDR1 and CDR2 from the germline V gene are DFQATT and SNEGSKA (reference sequence). This CDR3 reads CSADGTSGGGPPTDTQYF. The CDR3 bases are TGCAGTGCTGACGGGACTAGCGGAGGAGGACCCCCCACAGATACGCAGTATTTT.

The table lists this clonotype with a few counts. The rearrangement uses TRBV7-9 and TRBJ2-3, with a weak D call TRBD2 (5 bases). V was trimmed by 2 bases and J by 5 bases, leaving 17 bases between them. This CDR3 region has 16 residues. Germline CDR1 SEHNR, CDR2 FQNEAQ (reference sequence). CDR3 bases: TGTGCCAGCAGCTTAAGTCTCGGAGGTGATGGAGATACGCAGTATTTT. Protein sequence: CASSLSLGGDGDTQYF.

The rearrangement joins TRBV5-1 to TRBJ1-1; tentatively, D is TRBD1 (5 bases). Trimming shortened V by 0 bases and J by 1 base, and 10 bases separated the two germline ends. Germline values: CDR1 SGHRS, CDR2 YFSETQ. The CDR3 runs 15 residues. The CDR3 DNA is TGCGCCAGCAGCTTGGGAGGACAACCGAACACTGAAGCTTTCTTT. It codes for CASSLGGQPNTEAFF.

Turning to this clonotype: One end of the junction fails to match germline, which may point to a read error. The DNA for the CDR3 is TGTGCCAACAGTACGGATGGACAGCTCTATGGCTACACCTTC. It translates to CANSTDGQLYGYTF. This chain links TRBV2 with TRBJ1-2; the D gene is possibly TRBD1 (6 bases). Looked up from germline, CDR1 is SNHLY and CDR2 is FYNNEI. This CDR3 is 14 amino acids long.

A remark on this clonotype: A much larger clone sits a single nucleotide away, making a read error possible. This sequence joins TRBV7-3 and TRBJ2-7; no clear D gene. This CDR3 region has 12 residues. CDR1 and CDR2 from the germline V gene are SGHTA and FQGTGA. The CDR3 region has the DNA TGTGCCAACAGCTCTGACACCTACGAGCAGTACTTC. This gives the protein CANSSDTYEQYF.

This clonotype was picked up a small number of times. The chain recombines TRBV6-6 with TRBJ2-5; D uncertain. The V gene's germline CDR1 is MNHNY and CDR2 SVGAGI (reference sequence). Between the trimmed V and J ends, which lost 5 bases and 1 base, there was a span of 17 bases. This CDR3 is built from 16 residues. CDR3 bases: TGTGCCAGCAGTCCCTTGGACGCTTGGGCCCAAGAGACCCAGTACTTC. Its translation is CASSPLDAWAQETQYF.

In this sample, this clonotype turned up many times. This chain uses TRBV7-6 with TRBJ1-1; D remains ambiguous. V was clipped by 1 base and J by 3 bases, with 15 bases between them. The CDR3 totals 16 residues. Germline CDR1 is SGHVS and CDR2 is FNYEAQ. CDR3 region: CASSLEHGLGYTEAFF. The CDR3 nucleotides are TGTGCCAGCAGCTTAGAACACGGGCTCGGGTACACTGAAGCTTTCTTT.